The clone carrying this T cell receptor beta chain was found many times. Trimming at V came to 6 bases and at J to 3 bases, leaving 17 bases not matched to a gene. Looked up from germline, CDR1 is MNHNS and CDR2 is SASEGT. This CDR3 is 20 amino acids long. These data come from a study of early T cells in non-severe SARS-CoV-2 infection. Individual cDNA molecules were tagged with unique molecular identifiers. TCRdb reanalysed the 5' RACE reads using MiXCR and keeps one entry per CDR3 protein. The data show 55,000 to 80,000 distinct CDR3 sequences, with about 11% seen just once and roughly 6% held by the top ten.

The rearrangement links TRBV6-1 to TRBJ2-1; 13 nucleotides align to TRBD2. Input material: whole blood. This receptor was taken from an adult who was a healthcare worker with PCR-confirmed SARS-CoV-2 infection or an uninfected control (not recorded which). The DNA for the CDR3 is TGTGCCAGCAGCGTCCTCCGGGGGTCCCGGACTAGCGGGAGCTACAATGAGCAGTTCTTC. This sequence encodes CASSVLRGSRTSGSYNEQFF.